The clone carrying this T cell receptor beta chain was recorded many times. Its target is not known. Breast cancer patients provided tissue from their axillary draining lymph nodes. The data belong to a study of breast tumors, draining lymph nodes, adjacent tissues. Study-wide points: Compared with lymph nodes, tumors were less diverse; compared with nontumor tissue, more.

The CDR3 has 14 residues. V gave up 1 base and J gave up 8 bases, with 11 bases separating them. TCRdb re-analysed the multiplex PCR reads in MiXCR, keeping a single row per CDR3 protein. Found here are hundreds of thousands of distinct CDR3 sequences, 32% of them singletons; the top ten hold about 1.4%. The chain couples TRBV12-3 or TRBV12-4 to TRBJ1-4; D is possibly TRBD1 (5 bases). The TCR originated in a female donor with breast cancer. Some clones in this sample may be carry-over from other donors' samples. The source material was axillary lymph node tissue. The CDR3 DNA sequence: TGTGCCAGCAGTTTAGTGGGGGAGGGCGAAAAACTGTTTTTT. Translation gives CASSLVGEGEKLFF.